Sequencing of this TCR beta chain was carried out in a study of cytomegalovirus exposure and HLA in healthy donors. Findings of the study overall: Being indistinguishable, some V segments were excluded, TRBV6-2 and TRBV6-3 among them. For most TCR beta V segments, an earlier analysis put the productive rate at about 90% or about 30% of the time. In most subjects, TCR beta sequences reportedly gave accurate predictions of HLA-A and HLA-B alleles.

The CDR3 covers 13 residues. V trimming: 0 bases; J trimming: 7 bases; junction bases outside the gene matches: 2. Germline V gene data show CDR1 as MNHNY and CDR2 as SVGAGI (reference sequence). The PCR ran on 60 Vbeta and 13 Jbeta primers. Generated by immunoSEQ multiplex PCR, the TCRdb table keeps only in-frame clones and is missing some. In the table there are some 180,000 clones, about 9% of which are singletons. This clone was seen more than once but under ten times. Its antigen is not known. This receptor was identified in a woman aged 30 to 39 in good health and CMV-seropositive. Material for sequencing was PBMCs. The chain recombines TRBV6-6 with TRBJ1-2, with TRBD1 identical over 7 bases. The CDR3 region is CASSYSTGSGYTF. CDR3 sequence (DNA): TGTGCCAGCAGTTACTCGACAGGGTCTGGCTACACCTTC.